The 27 T cell receptor beta chains in this list originate from one sample, sequenced in a study of blood T cell repertoires in COVID-19. TCRdb's copy holds only in-frame clones and misses some; the assay was immunoSEQ multiplex PCR. The sample records roughly 80,000 clones, about 86% being singletons. The sample taken for sequencing was peripheral blood. The source of these receptors is a woman aged 60-70 years with acute or convalescent COVID-19.

The CDR3 nucleotides read TGTGCCAGCAGCGTAGCTCGGGGTGATGGCTACACCTTC. The encoded protein is CASSVARGDGYTF. The V gene is TRBV9, the J gene TRBJ1-2; D not resolved. Trimming took off 0 bases at V and 6 bases at J, with 9 bases between the two ends. CDR1 is SGDLS and CDR2 is YYNGEE in the germline V gene. CDR3 length: 13 residues.

The chain carries TRBV6-1 and TRBJ1-5, with D hard to call. CDR1 is MNHNS and CDR2 is SASEGT in the germline V gene. Trimming removed 3 bases at V and 3 bases at J, with 9 bases between. The CDR3 has 14 residues. The CDR3 loop is CASSERPVNQPQHF. The CDR3 coding sequence is TGTGCCAGCAGTGAGAGGCCGGTCAATCAGCCCCAGCATTTT.

There are many counts of this clone. The chain carries TRBV7-9 and TRBJ2-1, with D maybe TRBD2 (5 bases). The V end lost 3 bases, the J end lost 3 bases, and 12 bases lay between the germline ends. Looked up from germline, CDR1 is SEHNR and CDR2 is FQNEAQ (reference sequence). The CDR3 contains 15 residues. CDR3 sequence (DNA): TGTGCCAGCAGCTTGACACTAGGATTCTACAATGAGCAGTTCTTC. Amino acid sequence: CASSLTLGFYNEQFF.

V and J are TRBV5-4 and TRBJ1-2, with D possibly TRBD1 on 5 matching bases. The germline CDR1 and CDR2 sequences are SGHNT and YYREEE (reference sequence). Trimming removed 0 bases from V and 2 bases from J, with 14 bases in between. The CDR3 loop spans 16 amino acids. The CDR3 loop reads CASSLDPQGANYGYTF. The CDR3 DNA reads as TGTGCCAGCAGCTTGGATCCCCAGGGCGCCAACTATGGCTACACCTTC.

The CDR3, as DNA: TGTGCCAGCAGTGACCGGTCTTACACTGAAGCTTTCTTT. Translating it yields CASSDRSYTEAFF. The chain couples TRBV2 to TRBJ1-1; D is uncertain. The germline V and J ends were trimmed by 3 bases and 3 bases, with 8 bases remaining between them. CDR3 length: 13 residues. Germline V gives CDR1 SNHLY, CDR2 FYNNEI.

V and J are TRBV9 and TRBJ2-5; D ambiguous. Germline loops: CDR1 SGDLS, CDR2 YYNGEE. V lost 0 bases to trimming and J lost 3 bases, with 9 bases between them. CDR3 length: 14 amino acids. CDR3 bases: TGTGCCAGCAGCGTAGAACCTATGGAAGAGACCCAGTACTTC. This translates into CASSVEPMEETQYF. Full variable domain (remainder filled in from reference TRBV9 and TRBJ2-5): DSGVTQTPKHLITATGQRVTLRCSPRSGDLSVYWYQQSLDQGLQFLIQYYNGEERAKGNILERFSAQQFPDLHSELNLSSLELGDSALYFCASSVEPMEETQYFGPGTRLLVL.

This clone was observed once. This chain connects TRBV19 to TRBJ2-7, with 9 bases fitting TRBD1. The J segment lost 5 bases and the V segment lost 7 bases, leaving 9 bases of the junction unmatched. In germline, CDR1 is LNHDA, CDR2 SQIVND (reference sequence). CDR3 length equals 14 residues. The DNA of the CDR3 is TGTGCCAGTACTCCGGGACAGGGTACCAACGAGCAGTACTTC. As protein: CASTPGQGTNEQYF.

The chain recombines TRBV5-1 with TRBJ2-2; 8 bases align to TRBD1. Germline V lookup: CDR1 SGHRS, CDR2 YFSETQ. After removal of 0 bases from V and 5 bases from J, the junction contained 9 bases not matched to a gene. This CDR3 has 17 amino acids. The CDR3 here is CASSLAETGERTGELFF. Here the CDR3 DNA reads TGCGCCAGCAGCTTGGCCGAGACAGGGGAAAGGACCGGGGAGCTGTTTTTT.

This chain uses TRBV6-5 with TRBJ2-7, with D perhaps matching TRBD2 (5 bases). The CDR3 runs 16 residues. Germline V lookup: CDR1 MNHEY, CDR2 SVGAGI. Trimming cost V 0 bases and J 5 bases, with 17 bases left between them. The CDR3 nucleotides read TGTGCCAGCAGTTACTCGAAAGGACTGACCAGAAACGAGCAGTACTTC. Protein sequence: CASSYSKGLTRNEQYF.

The chain links TRBV2 to TRBJ2-7; TRBD2 aligns across 10 bases. The germline gives CDR1 SNHLY, CDR2 FYNNEI. J gave up 4 bases and V 6 bases, and 9 bases lay outside the gene matches. This CDR3 region has 15 residues. The CDR3 loop is CASSVQGLALYEQYF. CDR3 in DNA: TGTGCCAGCAGCGTCCAGGGACTAGCGCTGTACGAGCAGTACTTC.

V usage is TRBV7-9 and J usage is TRBJ1-2, with TRBD1 identical over 8 bases. J was trimmed by 0 bases and V by 6 bases; bases with no gene match: 6. The CDR3 spans 15 residues. Germline lookup yields CDR1 SEHNR and CDR2 FQNEAQ (reference sequence). The CDR3 DNA reads TGTGCCAGCAGTCGGACAGGGAACCCTAACTATGGCTACACCTTC. Translating gives CASSRTGNPNYGYTF.

The CDR3 coding sequence is TGTGCCAGCAGCCTAGGACAGTACAATCAGCCCCAGCATTTT. As protein: CASSLGQYNQPQHF. V is TRBV5-5 and J is TRBJ1-5, with a weak D call TRBD1 (6 bases). Trimming took off 4 bases at V and 3 bases at J, with 11 bases between the two ends. This CDR3 has 14 residues. Germline values: CDR1 SGHKS, CDR2 YYEKEE (reference sequence).

The chain couples TRBV3-1 (or the pseudogene TRBV3-2) to TRBJ2-7; no definite D call. This CDR3 region has 15 residues. V was cut by 4 bases and J by 2 bases, with 15 bases left in between. CDR1 and CDR2 from the germline V gene are LGHDT and YNNKEL (reference sequence). CDR3 bases: TGTGCCAGCAGCCCGAATCAGGTCAGTACCTACGAGCAGTACTTC. It yields the protein CASSPNQVSTYEQYF.

The gene calls are TRBV4-3 and TRBJ2-1; 10 bases line up with TRBD2. CDR3 length: 15 residues. V gave up 2 bases and J gave up 7 bases; unmatched junction bases: 5. Germline values: CDR1 LGHNA, CDR2 YSLEER. The CDR3 reads CASSQSSGGANEQFF. The CDR3, as DNA: TGCGCCAGCAGCCAATCAAGCGGGGGGGCTAATGAGCAGTTCTTC.

V usage is TRBV20-1 and J usage is TRBJ2-5, with D perhaps matching TRBD2 (6 bases). Germline V CDR1 and CDR2: DFQATT, SNEGSKA (reference sequence). The CDR3 totals 14 residues. With 3 bases removed from V and 1 base from J, the gap between germline ends came to 12 bases. The CDR3 bases are TGCAGTGCTAGTCTGGGGGGAGCCCAAGAGACCCAGTACTTC. Amino acids: CSASLGGAQETQYF.

The chain couples TRBV3-1 (or the pseudogene TRBV3-2) to TRBJ1-2; D gene unclear. The CDR3 totals 14 residues. Germline-derived CDR1 and CDR2 are LGHDT and YNNKEL (reference sequence). Trimming took 2 bases from V and 6 from J, leaving 13 bases between them. As DNA, the CDR3 is TGTGCCAGCAGCCAATACGAAGGGCGGGATGGCTACACCTTC. Translation gives CASSQYEGRDGYTF.

V is TRBV19 and J is TRBJ1-1; the match to TRBD1 covers 8 bases. The CDR3 loop spans 15 amino acids. Germline trimming cut 4 bases from V and 1 base from J; bases unmatched to any gene: 5. Per the germline V gene, CDR1 is LNHDA and CDR2 is SQIVND (reference sequence). In DNA, the CDR3 is TGTGCCAGTAGTACCACCGGGACAGGGAACACTGAAGCTTTCTTT. Translation: CASSTTGTGNTEAFF. Using reference TRBV19 and TRBJ1-1 for the parts outside the CDR3, the full variable domain is DGGITQSPKYLFRKEGQNVTLSCEQNLNHDAMYWYRQDPGQGLRLIYYSQIVNDFQKGDIAEGYSVSREKKESFPLTVTSAQKNPTAFYLCASSTTGTGNTEAFFGQGTRLTVV.

This sequence joins TRBV5-1 and TRBJ1-6; a weak D match, TRBD1 (5 bases). This CDR3 is 16 amino acids long. V gave up 1 base and J gave up 7 bases, with 15 bases separating them. Germline V lookup: CDR1 SGHRS, CDR2 YFSETQ. For the CDR3, the DNA is TGCGCCAGCAGCTTGCAGGGCTCGGAAGTGAATTCACCCCTCCACTTT. Translation: CASSLQGSEVNSPLHF.

The chain combines TRBV7-9 with TRBJ1-6; 8 positions agree with TRBD1. J was trimmed by 0 bases and V by 7 bases; bases with no gene match: 5. CDR1 is SEHNR and CDR2 is FQNEAQ in the germline V gene (reference sequence). This CDR3 has 16 residues. The CDR3 protein is CASKGQGGSYNSPLHF. The CDR3 region has the DNA TGTGCCAGCAAAGGACAGGGTGGCTCCTATAATTCACCCCTCCACTTT.

The chain is built from TRBV5-1 and TRBJ2-1, with 9 bases aligning to TRBD2. Looked up from germline, CDR1 is SGHRS and CDR2 is YFSETQ. There are 14 residues in the CDR3. The ends lost 4 bases at V and 10 bases at J; junction bases unmatched: 9. The CDR3 region has the DNA TGCGCCAGCAGCCCCTACTCACTAGCGGGCGAGCAGTTCTTC. Translation gives CASSPYSLAGEQFF.

The gene calls are TRBV7-2 and TRBJ2-7; 10 bases fit TRBD2. The junction had 15 bases not matched to a gene; V was cut back by 3 bases and J by 4 bases. The CDR3 spans 18 residues. Germline V gene lookup returns CDR1 SGHTA and CDR2 FQGNSA. CDR3 DNA sequence: TGTGCCAGCAGCTTCAAGGCTAGCGGGAGTACTTTCCATTACGAGCAGTACTTC. It translates to CASSFKASGSTFHYEQYF.

The rearrangement links TRBV24-1 to TRBJ2-7, with TRBD2 identical over 9 bases. V trimming: 4 bases; J trimming: 1 base; junction bases outside the gene matches: 4. The CDR3 covers 15 residues. Germline V gene sequence: CDR1 KGHDR, CDR2 SFDVKD. CDR3 DNA sequence: TGTGCCACCAGTGAGACGACTAGCGGTTCCTACGAGCAGTACTTC. Its translation is CATSETTSGSYEQYF.

V gene TRBV5-1 combines with J gene TRBJ1-2; D gene ambiguous. V lost 3 bases and J lost 1, with 7 bases in between. CDR1 and CDR2 from the germline V gene are SGHRS and YFSETQ. This CDR3 is 13 amino acids long. The CDR3 DNA reads as TGCGCCAGCAGCTCAGGTTTTAACTATGGCTACACCTTC. This codes for CASSSGFNYGYTF. Full variable domain (outside the CDR3, taken from reference TRBV5-1 and TRBJ1-2): KAGVTQTPRYLIKTRGQQVTLSCSPISGHRSVSWYQQTPGQGLQFLFEYFSETQRNKGNFPGRFSGRQFSNSRSEMNVSTLELGDSALYLCASSSGFNYGYTFGSGTRLTVV.

This sequence joins TRBV7-9 and TRBJ1-6, with 7 bases aligning to TRBD1. The CDR3 has 17 amino acids. J was trimmed by 10 bases and V by 5 bases; bases with no gene match: 17. Germline assignment: CDR1 SEHNR and CDR2 FQNEAQ (reference sequence). CDR3 in amino acids: CASSPSRATGIKSPLHF. CDR3 sequence (DNA): TGTGCCAGCAGCCCGAGCCGCGCGACAGGGATAAAGTCACCCCTCCACTTT.

The genes are TRBV4-2 and TRBJ2-7, with D perhaps TRBD1 (5 bases). Trimming left V 0 bases short and J 8 bases short, with 11 bases between. This CDR3 has 13 amino acids. CDR1 is LGHNA and CDR2 is YNFKEQ in the germline V gene. This CDR3 is CASSQDPRTKQYF. CDR3 coding DNA: TGTGCCAGCAGCCAAGATCCGCGGACAAAGCAGTACTTC.

On this clone: The same CDR3 is also encoded by other DNA sequences in this sample. V usage is TRBV18 and J usage is TRBJ1-2; maybe TRBD1 (6 bases). The V and J ends lost 3 bases and 6 bases respectively, with 14 bases between them. Germline assignment: CDR1 KGHSH and CDR2 LQKENI. The CDR3 totals 14 residues. The CDR3 region has the DNA TGTGCCAGCTCACCTTCGGCTGGGGGCAATGGCTACACCTTC. It encodes CASSPSAGGNGYTF. The full variable domain, completed using reference TRBV18 and TRBJ1-2, is NAGVMQNPRHLVRRRGQEARLRCSPMKGHSHVYWYRQLPEEGLKFMVYLQKENIIDESGMPKERFSAEFPKEGPSILRIQQVVRGDSAAYFCASSPSAGGNGYTFGSGTRLTVV.

The chain employs TRBV9 and TRBJ2-3; D is perhaps TRBD1 (5 bases). Trimming took 0 bases from V and 1 from J, leaving 12 bases between them. Per germline, CDR1 SGDLS and CDR2 YYNGEE. The length of the CDR3 is 16 residues. DNA for the CDR3: TGTGCCAGCAGCGTAGGTAGGGGTGAGGGCACAGATACGCAGTATTTT. Translated: CASSVGRGEGTDTQYF.